The source of this T cell receptor (beta chain) is a study of control samples from healthy donors and cancer patients. The V gene end was trimmed by 1 base and the J gene end by 10 bases; junction bases not matched to a gene: 15. There are 17 residues in the CDR3. Germline-derived CDR1 and CDR2 are LGHNA and YSLEER. The table came from immunoSEQ multiplex PCR; TCRdb's copy has only in-frame clones and leaves some out. The sample consists of tens of thousands of clones, about 91% of them appearing once. The sequencing input was blood. This clonotype was obtained from a man in his fifties in good health. V usage is TRBV4-3 and J usage is TRBJ1-4; 7 positions agree with TRBD1. The CDR3 DNA reads as TGCGCCAGCAGCCAAGGACCAGGGGGTGGAAGTGTCGGAAAACTGTTTTTT. Translated: CASSQGPGGGSVGKLFF.